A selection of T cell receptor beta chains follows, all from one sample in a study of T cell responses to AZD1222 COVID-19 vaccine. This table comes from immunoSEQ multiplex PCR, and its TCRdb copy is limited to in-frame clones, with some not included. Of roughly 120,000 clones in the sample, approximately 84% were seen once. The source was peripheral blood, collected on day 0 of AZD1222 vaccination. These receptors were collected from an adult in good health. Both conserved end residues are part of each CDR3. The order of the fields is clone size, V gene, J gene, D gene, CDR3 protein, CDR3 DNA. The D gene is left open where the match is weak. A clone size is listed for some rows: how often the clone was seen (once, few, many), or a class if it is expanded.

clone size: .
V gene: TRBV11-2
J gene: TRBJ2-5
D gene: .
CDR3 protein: CASSLPYQETQYF
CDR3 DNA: TGTGCCAGCAGCTTACCATACCAAGAGACCCAGTACTTC

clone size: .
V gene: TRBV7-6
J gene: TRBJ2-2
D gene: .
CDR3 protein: CASSLPGTNTGELFF
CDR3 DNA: TGTGCCAGCAGCCTCCCGGGGACGAACACCGGGGAGCTGTTTTTT

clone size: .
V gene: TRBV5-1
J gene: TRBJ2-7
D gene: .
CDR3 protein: CASSGRHEQYF
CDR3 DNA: TGCGCCAGCAGCGGGCGGCACGAGCAGTACTTC

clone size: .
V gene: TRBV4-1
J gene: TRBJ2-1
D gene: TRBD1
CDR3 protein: CASSLLTGEDNEQFF
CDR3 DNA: TGCGCCAGCAGCCTTTTGACAGGGGAGGACAATGAGCAGTTCTTC

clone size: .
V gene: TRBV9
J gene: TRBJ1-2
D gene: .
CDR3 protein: CASSVRPDPQLVYGYTF
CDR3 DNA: TGTGCCAGCAGCGTACGGCCGGACCCACAATTAGTCTATGGCTACACCTTC

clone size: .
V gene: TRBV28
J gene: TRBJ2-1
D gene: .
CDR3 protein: CASSSGYYNEQFF
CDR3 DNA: TGTGCCAGCAGTTCAGGGTATTACAATGAGCAGTTCTTC

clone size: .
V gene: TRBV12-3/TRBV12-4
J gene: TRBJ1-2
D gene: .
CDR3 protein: CASSFTGNYGYTF
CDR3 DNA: TGTGCCAGCAGCTTCACAGGGAACTATGGCTACACCTTC

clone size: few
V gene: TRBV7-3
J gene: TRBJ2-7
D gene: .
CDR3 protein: CASSPRDTPGEQYF
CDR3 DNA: TGTGCCAGCAGCCCCCGGGACACCCCGGGCGAGCAGTACTTC

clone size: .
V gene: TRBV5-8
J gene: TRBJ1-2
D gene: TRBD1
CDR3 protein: CASSRSPGTEYGGYTF
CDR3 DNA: TGTGCCAGCAGCCGCTCCCCCGGGACAGAATATGGGGGCTACACCTTC

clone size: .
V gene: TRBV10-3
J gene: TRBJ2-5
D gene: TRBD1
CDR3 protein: CAISESTGGETQYF
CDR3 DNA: TGTGCCATCAGTGAGTCGACAGGGGGAGAGACCCAGTACTTC

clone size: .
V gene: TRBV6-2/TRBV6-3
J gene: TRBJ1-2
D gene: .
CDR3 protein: CASSPNAAVYGYTF
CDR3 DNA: TGTGCCAGCAGTCCAAACGCAGCGGTCTATGGCTACACCTTC

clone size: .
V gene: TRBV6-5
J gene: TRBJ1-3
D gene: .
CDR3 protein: CASSGTWRNGNTIYF
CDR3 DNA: TGTGCCAGCAGCGGCACGTGGCGAAACGGGAACACCATATATTTT

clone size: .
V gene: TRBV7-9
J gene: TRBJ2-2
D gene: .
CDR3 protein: CASSLPGGTNTGELFF
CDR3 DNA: TGTGCCAGCAGCTTGCCTGGGGGGACGAACACCGGGGAGCTGTTTTTT

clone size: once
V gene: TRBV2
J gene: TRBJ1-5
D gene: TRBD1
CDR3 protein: CASSGGTGKNQPQHF
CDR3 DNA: TGTGCCAGCAGTGGAGGGACAGGGAAAAATCAGCCCCAGCATTTT

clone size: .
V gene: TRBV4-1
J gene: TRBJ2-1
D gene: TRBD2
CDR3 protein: CASSLGTSGSLDEQFF
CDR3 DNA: TGCGCCAGCAGCCTCGGGACTAGCGGGAGTCTGGATGAGCAGTTCTTC

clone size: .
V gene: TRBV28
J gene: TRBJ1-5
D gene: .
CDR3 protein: CASRSFGQPQHF
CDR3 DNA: TGTGCCAGCAGGAGCTTTGGTCAGCCCCAGCATTTT

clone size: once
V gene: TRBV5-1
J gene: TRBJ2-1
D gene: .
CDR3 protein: CASSLESRNEQFF
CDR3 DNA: TGCGCCAGCAGCTTGGAAAGCAGGAATGAGCAGTTCTTC

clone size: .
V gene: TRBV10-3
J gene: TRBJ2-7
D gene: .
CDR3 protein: CAISEAVDEQYF
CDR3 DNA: TGTGCCATCAGTGAAGCGGTAGACGAGCAGTACTTC

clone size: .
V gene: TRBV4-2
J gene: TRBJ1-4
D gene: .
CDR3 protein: CASSPRGVSATNEKLFF
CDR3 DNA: TGTGCCAGCAGCCCCCGAGGGGTTTCTGCAACTAATGAAAAACTGTTTTTT

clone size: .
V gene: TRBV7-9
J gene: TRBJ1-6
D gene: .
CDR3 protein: CASSWGQDNSPLHF
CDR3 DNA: TGTGCCAGCAGCTGGGGACAAGATAATTCACCCCTCCACTTT

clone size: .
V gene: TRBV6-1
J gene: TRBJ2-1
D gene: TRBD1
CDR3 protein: CASSDDRGPGNEQFF
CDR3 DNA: TGTGCCAGCAGTGACGACAGGGGTCCTGGCAATGAGCAGTTCTTC

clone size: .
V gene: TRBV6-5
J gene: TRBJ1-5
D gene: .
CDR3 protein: CASSSLSSNQPQHF
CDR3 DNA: TGTGCCAGCAGTTCCCTGAGTAGCAATCAGCCCCAGCATTTT

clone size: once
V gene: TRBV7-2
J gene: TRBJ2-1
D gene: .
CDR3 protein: CASSLARQDYNEQFF
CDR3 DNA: TGTGCCAGCAGCTTAGCTCGCCAGGACTACAATGAGCAGTTCTTC

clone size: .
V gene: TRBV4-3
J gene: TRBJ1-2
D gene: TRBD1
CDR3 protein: CASSQGGTGANYGYTF
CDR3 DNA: TGCGCCAGCAGCCAAGGAGGGACAGGAGCTAACTATGGCTACACCTTC

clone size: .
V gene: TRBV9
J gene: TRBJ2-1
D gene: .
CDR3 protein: CASSPTNSGEQFF
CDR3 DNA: TGTGCCAGCAGCCCAACTAACAGTGGTGAGCAGTTCTTC

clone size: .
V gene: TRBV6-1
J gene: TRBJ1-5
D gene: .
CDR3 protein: CASSERAQGLGNQPQHF
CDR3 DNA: TGTGCCAGCAGTGAGAGGGCCCAGGGCTTGGGCAATCAGCCCCAGCATTTT

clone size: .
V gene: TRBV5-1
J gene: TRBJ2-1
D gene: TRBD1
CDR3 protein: CASSSRDRPYNEQFF
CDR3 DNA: TGCGCCAGCAGCTCCCGGGACAGGCCCTACAATGAGCAGTTCTTC

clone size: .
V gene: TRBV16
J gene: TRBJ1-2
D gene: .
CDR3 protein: CASSTQTSYGYTF
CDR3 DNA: TGTGCCAGCAGCACTCAAACCTCGTATGGCTACACCTTC

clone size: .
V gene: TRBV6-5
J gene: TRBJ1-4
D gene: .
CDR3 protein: CASSLTGNSEKLFF
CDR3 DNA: TGTGCCAGCAGCCTAACAGGGAATAGTGAAAAACTGTTTTTT

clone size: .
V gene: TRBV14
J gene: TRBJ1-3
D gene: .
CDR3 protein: CASSQVNGNTIYF
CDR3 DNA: TGTGCCAGCAGCCAAGTCAATGGAAACACCATATATTTT

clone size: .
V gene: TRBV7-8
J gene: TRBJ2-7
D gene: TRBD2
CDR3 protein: CASSPGGGPLYEQYF
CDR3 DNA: TGTGCCAGCAGCCCCGGGGGGGGGCCTCTCTACGAGCAGTACTTC